The present T cell receptor (beta chain) was sequenced within a study of sequential checkpoint blockade in melanoma. Specified treatment: randomized to nivolumab then ipilimumab (arm A) or the reverse (arm B). With 10 bases removed from V and 12 bases from J, the gap between germline ends came to 15 bases. Germline V gives CDR1 MNHNS, CDR2 SASEGT. The CDR3 is 10 amino acids. Repertoires were generated with immunoSEQ multiplex PCR, while TCRdb's copy carries only in-frame clones and drops some. The data hold about 35,000 clones, with 70% to 90% observed a single time. This TCR was recovered from a human donor with melanoma. The chain couples TRBV6-1 to TRBJ1-2, with D perhaps matching TRBD1 (6 bases). Sequenced material: CD8+ T cells sorted from blood (inferred from file names), taken from a patient given nivolumab and ipilimumab in sequence. The CDR3 loop is CATTRGGHTF. CDR3 in DNA: TGTGCCACCACCAGGGGCGGACACACCTTC.